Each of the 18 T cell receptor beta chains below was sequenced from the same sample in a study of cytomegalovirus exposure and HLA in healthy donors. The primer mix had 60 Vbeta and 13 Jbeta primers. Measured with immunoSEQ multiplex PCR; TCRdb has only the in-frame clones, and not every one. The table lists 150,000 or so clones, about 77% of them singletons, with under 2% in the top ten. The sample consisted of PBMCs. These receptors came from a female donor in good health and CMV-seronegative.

CDR3 DNA: TGTGCCAGCAAAACACGGGGGGGCTTAATTGAGTTGGCCGGGGAGCTGTTTTTT. It translates to CASKTRGGLIELAGELFF. The chain employs TRBV7-8 and TRBJ2-2, with 8 bases aligning to TRBD2. Trimming took 7 bases from V and 6 from J; bases not matched to a gene: 19. The CDR3 loop spans 18 amino acids. Germline CDR1 and CDR2: SGHVS and FQNEAQ.

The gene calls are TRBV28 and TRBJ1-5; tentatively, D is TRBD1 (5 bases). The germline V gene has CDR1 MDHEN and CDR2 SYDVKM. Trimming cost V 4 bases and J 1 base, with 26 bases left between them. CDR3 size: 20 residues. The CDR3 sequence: CASSSRLPRAGGMSNQPQHF. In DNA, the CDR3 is TGTGCCAGCAGTTCGAGACTACCTCGCGCGGGGGGGATGAGCAATCAGCCCCAGCATTTT.

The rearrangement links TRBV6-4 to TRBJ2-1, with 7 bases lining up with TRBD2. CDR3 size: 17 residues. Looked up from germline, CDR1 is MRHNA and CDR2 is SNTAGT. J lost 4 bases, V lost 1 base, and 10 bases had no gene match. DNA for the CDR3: TGTGCCAGCAGTGACTTATGGGGGGACTACCCTTACAATGAGCAGTTCTTC. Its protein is CASSDLWGDYPYNEQFF.

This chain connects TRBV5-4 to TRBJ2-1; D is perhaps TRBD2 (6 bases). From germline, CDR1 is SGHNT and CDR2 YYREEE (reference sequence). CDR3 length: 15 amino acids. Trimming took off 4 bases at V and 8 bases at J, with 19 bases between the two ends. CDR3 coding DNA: TGTGCCAGCAGCCCTAGGGCGGGATGGTCGGATGAGCAGTTCTTC. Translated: CASSPRAGWSDEQFF. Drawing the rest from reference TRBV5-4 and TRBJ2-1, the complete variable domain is ETGVTQSPTHLIKTRGQQVTLRCSSQSGHNTVSWYQQALGQGPQFIFQYYREEENGRGNFPPRFSGLQFPNYSSELNVNALELDDSALYLCASSPRAGWSDEQFFGPGTRLTVL.

CDR3 protein: CASSPRTVPSNTGELFF. In DNA, the CDR3 is TGTGCCAGCAGCCCCCGGACAGTTCCTTCGAACACCGGGGAGCTGTTTTTT. The chain links TRBV11-1 to TRBJ2-2; the D gene is possibly TRBD1 (6 bases). Germline V CDR1 and CDR2: SGHAT, FQDESV (reference sequence). V lost 5 bases and J lost 0, with 16 bases in between. CDR3 length equals 17 residues.

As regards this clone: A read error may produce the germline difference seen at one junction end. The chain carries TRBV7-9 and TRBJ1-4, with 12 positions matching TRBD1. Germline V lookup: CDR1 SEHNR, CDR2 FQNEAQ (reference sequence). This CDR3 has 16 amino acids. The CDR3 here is CSSSFTTGTGGEKLFF. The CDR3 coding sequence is TGTTCCAGCAGCTTTACCACCGGGACAGGGGGCGAAAAACTGTTTTTT.

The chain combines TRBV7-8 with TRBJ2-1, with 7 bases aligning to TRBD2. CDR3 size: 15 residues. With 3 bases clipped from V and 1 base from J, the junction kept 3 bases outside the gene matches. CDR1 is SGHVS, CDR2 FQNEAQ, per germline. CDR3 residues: CASSFSSGSYNEQFF. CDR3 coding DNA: TGTGCCAGCAGCTTTTCTAGCGGTTCCTACAATGAGCAGTTCTTC.

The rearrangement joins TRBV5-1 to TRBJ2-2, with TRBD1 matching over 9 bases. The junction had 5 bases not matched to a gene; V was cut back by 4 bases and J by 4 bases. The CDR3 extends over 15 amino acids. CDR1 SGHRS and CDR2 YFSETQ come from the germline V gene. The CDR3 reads CASSPGQGSTGELFF. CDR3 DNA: TGCGCCAGCAGCCCGGGACAGGGAAGCACCGGGGAGCTGTTTTTT.

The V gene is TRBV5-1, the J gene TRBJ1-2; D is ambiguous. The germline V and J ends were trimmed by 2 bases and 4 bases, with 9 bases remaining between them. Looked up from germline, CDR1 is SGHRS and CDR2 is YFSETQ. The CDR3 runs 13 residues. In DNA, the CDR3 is TGCGCCAGCAGCTTCCTCGGTGCCTATGGCTACACCTTC. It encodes CASSFLGAYGYTF.

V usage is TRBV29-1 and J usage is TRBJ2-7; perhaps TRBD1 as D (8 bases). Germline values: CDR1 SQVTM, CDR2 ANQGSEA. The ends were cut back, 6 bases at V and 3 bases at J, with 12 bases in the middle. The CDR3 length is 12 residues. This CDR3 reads CSVTGGDYEQYF. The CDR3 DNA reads TGCAGCGTCACAGGGGGGGACTACGAGCAGTACTTC.

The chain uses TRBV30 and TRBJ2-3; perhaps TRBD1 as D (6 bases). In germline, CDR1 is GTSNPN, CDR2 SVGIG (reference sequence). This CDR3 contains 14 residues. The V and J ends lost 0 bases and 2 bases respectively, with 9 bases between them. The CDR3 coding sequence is TGTGCCTGGAGTGTGGGGGCCTCCACAGATACGCAGTATTTT. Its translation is CAWSVGASTDTQYF.

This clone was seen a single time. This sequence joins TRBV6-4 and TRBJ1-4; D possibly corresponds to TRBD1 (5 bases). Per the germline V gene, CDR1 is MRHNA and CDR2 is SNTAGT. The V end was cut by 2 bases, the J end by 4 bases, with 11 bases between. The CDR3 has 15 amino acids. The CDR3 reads CASSDGQGGNEKLFF. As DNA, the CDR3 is TGTGCCAGCAGTGACGGCCAGGGAGGTAATGAAAAACTGTTTTTT.

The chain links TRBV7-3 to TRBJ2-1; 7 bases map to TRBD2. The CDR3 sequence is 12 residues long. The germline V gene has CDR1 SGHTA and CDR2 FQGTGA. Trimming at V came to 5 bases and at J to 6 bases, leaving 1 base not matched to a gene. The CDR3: CASSPGGNEQFF. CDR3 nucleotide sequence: TGTGCCAGCAGCCCGGGGGGCAATGAGCAGTTCTTC.

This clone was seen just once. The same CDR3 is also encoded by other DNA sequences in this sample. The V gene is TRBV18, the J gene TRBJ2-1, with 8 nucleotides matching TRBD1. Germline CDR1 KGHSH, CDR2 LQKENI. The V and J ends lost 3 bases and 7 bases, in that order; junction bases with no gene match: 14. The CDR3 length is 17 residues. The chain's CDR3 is CASSPDLDRGVGNEQFF. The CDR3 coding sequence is TGTGCCAGCTCACCGGACCTAGACAGGGGAGTAGGGAATGAGCAGTTCTTC. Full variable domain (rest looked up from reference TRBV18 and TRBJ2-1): NAGVMQNPRHLVRRRGQEARLRCSPMKGHSHVYWYRQLPEEGLKFMVYLQKENIIDESGMPKERFSAEFPKEGPSILRIQQVVRGDSAAYFCASSPDLDRGVGNEQFFGPGTRLTVL.

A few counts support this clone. CDR3: CASVGWNTEAFF. The CDR3 region has the DNA TGTGCCAGCGTGGGCTGGAACACTGAAGCTTTCTTT. The chain has TRBV6-1 and TRBJ1-1; D is uncertain. Trimming shortened V by 8 bases and J by 1 base, and 8 bases separated the two germline ends. Germline loops: CDR1 MNHNS, CDR2 SASEGT. CDR3 length: 12 amino acids.

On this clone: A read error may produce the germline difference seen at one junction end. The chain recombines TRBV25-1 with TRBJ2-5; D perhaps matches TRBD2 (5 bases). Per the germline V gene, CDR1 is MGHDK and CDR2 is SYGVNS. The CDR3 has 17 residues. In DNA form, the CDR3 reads TGTGCCAGCAATGAACCCTCGTGGACTGGATCCCAAGAGACCCAGTACTTC. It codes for CASNEPSWTGSQETQYF.

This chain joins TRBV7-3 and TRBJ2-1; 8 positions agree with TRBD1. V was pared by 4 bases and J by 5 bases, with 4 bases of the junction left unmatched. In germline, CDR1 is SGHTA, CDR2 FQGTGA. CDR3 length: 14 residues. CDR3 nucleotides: TGTGCCAGCAGCTCTCGGACAGGGAACAATGAGCAGTTCTTC. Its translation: CASSSRTGNNEQFF.

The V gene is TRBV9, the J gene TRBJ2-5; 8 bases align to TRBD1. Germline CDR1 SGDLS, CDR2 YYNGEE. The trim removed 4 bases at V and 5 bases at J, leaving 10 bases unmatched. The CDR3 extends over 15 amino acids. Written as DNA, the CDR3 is TGTGCCAGCAGCACCCAGGGGGCCCCCGTGGAGACCCAGTACTTC. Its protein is CASSTQGAPVETQYF.